This passage covers 31 T cell receptor beta chains from one sample sequenced in a study of pediatric ulcerative colitis. Method: immunoSEQ multiplex PCR; TCRdb's copy keeps in-frame clones and lacks some. The data show 30,000 or so clones, 80% to 90% seen once. One to two pinch biopsies were taken from the rectum during colonoscopy. Sequenced sample: gut tissue. All receptors come from a boy under 18 with mild ulcerative colitis.

V and J are TRBV29-1 and TRBJ1-3; D gene ambiguous. CDR1 and CDR2 from the germline V gene are SQVTM and ANQGSEA. Between the trimmed V and J ends, which lost 4 bases and 0 bases, there was a span of 7 bases. CDR3 length equals 13 residues. The CDR3 sequence: CSVVRNSGNTIYF. In nucleotides, the CDR3 is TGCAGCGTTGTCCGAAACTCTGGAAACACCATATATTTT.

The chain carries TRBV6-5 and TRBJ2-7, with a possible D match to TRBD2 (5 bases). The CDR3 runs to 15 residues. Germline CDR1 reads MNHEY; CDR2 reads SVGAGI. Trimming cost V 2 bases and J 6 bases, with 17 bases left between them. CDR3 sequence: CASSYNEGEIAEQYF. The CDR3 DNA reads as TGTGCCAGCAGTTACAACGAGGGAGAAATTGCCGAGCAGTACTTC.

The chain carries TRBV19 and TRBJ2-7; 7 nucleotides agree with TRBD1. Germline V gene lookup returns CDR1 LNHDA and CDR2 SQIVND (reference sequence). V lost 5 bases to trimming and J lost 0 bases; unmatched junction nucleotides: 13. The CDR3 extends over 17 amino acids. The CDR3 region is CASSPLPGTAASYEQYF. The CDR3 DNA reads as TGTGCCAGTAGTCCCCTCCCCGGGACAGCAGCCTCCTACGAGCAGTACTTC.

This chain uses TRBV15 with TRBJ2-7; maybe TRBD1 (6 bases). This CDR3 is built from 12 residues. Per germline, CDR1 LNHNV and CDR2 YYDKDF (reference sequence). Trimming stripped 3 bases from V and 6 bases from J, with 9 bases between. CDR3 in amino acids: CATSSGRGEQYF. The CDR3 region has the DNA TGTGCCACCAGCAGTGGCAGGGGCGAGCAGTACTTC.

The chain uses TRBV6-6 and TRBJ1-6; 11 bases match TRBD1. The CDR3 extends over 15 amino acids. The junction had 4 bases not matched to a gene; V was cut back by 3 bases and J by 9 bases. CDR1 MNHNY and CDR2 SVGAGI come from the germline V gene (reference sequence). The CDR3 loop reads CASSYLGTGGSPLHF. CDR3 bases: TGTGCCAGCAGTTATCTCGGGACAGGGGGTTCACCCCTCCACTTT.

The chain carries TRBV6-5 and TRBJ2-1; 7 bases line up with TRBD2. The CDR3 has 14 residues. Germline lookup yields CDR1 MNHEY and CDR2 SVGAGI. V shed 6 bases, J shed 6 bases, and the junction held 8 bases outside the gene matches. The CDR3 protein is CASSPPGGSNEQFF. Here the CDR3 DNA reads TGTGCCAGCAGCCCCCCCGGGGGGAGCAATGAGCAGTTCTTC.

The chain uses TRBV4-1 and TRBJ1-1, with 7 positions matching TRBD1. Germline V lookup: CDR1 MGHRA, CDR2 YSYEKL. The CDR3 covers 16 residues. The J segment lost 2 bases and the V segment lost 8 bases, leaving 14 bases of the junction unmatched. CDR3 protein: CASGETGDLRNTEAFF. CDR3 DNA sequence: TGCGCCAGCGGTGAAACAGGGGATTTAAGAAACACTGAAGCTTTCTTT.

This clone was detected a few times. The gene calls are TRBV7-3 and TRBJ1-3; D remains ambiguous. The CDR3 is made up of 13 amino acids. Germline assignment: CDR1 SGHTA and CDR2 FQGTGA. Trimming removed 2 bases at V and 0 bases at J, with 2 bases between. The CDR3 DNA is TGTGCCAGCAGCTTAGTCTCTGGAAACACCATATATTTT. Its translation is CASSLVSGNTIYF.

This clone was counted between two and nine times. The genes are TRBV30 and TRBJ1-1; 11 bases match TRBD1. The CDR3 has 13 amino acids. J lost 10 bases, V lost 0 bases, and 4 bases had no gene match. The germline V gene encodes CDR1 GTSNPN and CDR2 SVGIG (reference sequence). CDR3 coding DNA: TGTGCCTGGAGTGTACTGGGGACAGGGGGAGCTTTCTTT. It translates to CAWSVLGTGGAFF.

The chain uses TRBV30 and TRBJ2-5; D possibly matches TRBD1 or TRBD2 (5 bases each). Germline V gene sequence: CDR1 GTSNPN, CDR2 SVGIG (reference sequence). V was trimmed by 1 base and J by 1 base, leaving 10 bases between them. The CDR3 totals 14 residues. In DNA, the CDR3 is TGTGCCTGGAGTGGATTCGGGACCCAAGAGACCCAGTACTTC. Translating it yields CAWSGFGTQETQYF.

This chain joins TRBV7-2 and TRBJ2-5; D uncertain. This CDR3 is 11 amino acids long. In germline, CDR1 is SGHTA, CDR2 FQGNSA. V lost 8 bases and J lost 2, with 6 bases in between. The CDR3 region is CASRKQETQYF. DNA of the CDR3: TGTGCCAGCCGTAAACAAGAGACCCAGTACTTC. The entire variable domain, with the rest obtained from reference TRBV7-2 and TRBJ2-5, is as follows: GAGVSQSPSNKVTEKGKDVELRCDPISGHTALYWYRQSLGQGLEFLIYFQGNSAPDKSGLPSDRFSAERTGGSVSTLTIQRTQQEDSAVYLCASRKQETQYFGPGTRLLVL.

DNA for the CDR3: TGTGCCAGCAGCTTTCAAACCGGGACACTGAGTGATTCACCCCTCCACTTT. Translating gives CASSFQTGTLSDSPLHF. The rearrangement uses TRBV7-9 and TRBJ1-6; D is perhaps TRBD1 (6 bases). The CDR3 extends over 17 amino acids. Germline lookup yields CDR1 SEHNR and CDR2 FQNEAQ (reference sequence). The ends were cut back, 3 bases at V and 8 bases at J, with 20 bases in the middle.

The chain employs TRBV7-9 and TRBJ2-3; TRBD2 matches at 16 bases. Looked up from germline, CDR1 is SEHNR and CDR2 is FQNEAQ (reference sequence). V was clipped by 5 bases and J by 3 bases; unmatched bases: 5. The CDR3 is made up of 17 amino acids. The CDR3 bases are TGTGCCAGCAGCGAGGGACTAGCGGGGGGGTTAACAGATACGCAGTATTTT. Amino acids: CASSEGLAGGLTDTQYF.

The table lists this clone with a count of one. The V call is TRBV5-8, the J call TRBJ2-3; D not certain. The CDR3 consists of 17 residues. Germline loops: CDR1 SGHTS, CDR2 YDEGEE. Trimming pared 6 bases from V and 0 bases from J, leaving 20 bases between. The CDR3 here is CASTPRIQKTSTDTQYF. The CDR3 DNA sequence: TGTGCCAGCACCCCCCGTATTCAAAAGACTAGCACAGATACGCAGTATTTT.

The chain joins TRBV12-2 to TRBJ2-1; the table calls TRBD2, which could not be checked here. TRBV12-2 is marked as a pseudogene. The CDR3 is 18 amino acids. The CDR3 region has the DNA TGTGCAAGTCGCCCCGCCTGTGGCGGGGGTATCTGGCGCAATGAGCAGTTCTTC. This gives the protein CASRPACGGGIWRNEQFF.

This clone was detected a few times. The V and J genes are TRBV6-1 and TRBJ1-2, with 8 bases that match TRBD1. The V and J ends lost 4 bases and 8 bases, in that order; junction bases with no gene match: 9. There are 14 residues in the CDR3. Germline CDR1 and CDR2: MNHNS and SASEGT. Here the CDR3 DNA reads TGTGCCAGCAGTGGTGGCCAGGGGGCTCGGGGCTACACCTTC. Translated, it gives CASSGGQGARGYTF.

CDR3 sequence reads: CASSPLDRNHGYTF. The CDR3 DNA is TGTGCCAGCAGCCCCTTGGACCGCAATCATGGCTACACCTTC. The rearrangement joins TRBV14 to TRBJ1-2; D remains unclear. The CDR3 runs 14 residues. From germline, CDR1 is SGHDN and CDR2 FVKESK. Between the trimmed V and J ends, which lost 4 bases and 6 bases, there was a span of 15 bases.

V and J are TRBV9 and TRBJ2-3; 9 bases agree with TRBD2. The CDR3 spans 16 residues. CDR1 is SGDLS, CDR2 YYNGEE, per germline. The J segment lost 6 bases and the V segment lost 0 bases, leaving 8 bases of the junction unmatched. In DNA, the CDR3 is TGTGCCAGCAGCGTAGACAGCGGGGGGATCCGGGATACGCAGTATTTT. It is translated as CASSVDSGGIRDTQYF.

The rearrangement joins TRBV6-5 to TRBJ1-5; no reliable D call. The CDR3 runs 15 residues. Germline V gene sequence: CDR1 MNHEY, CDR2 SVGAGI. V was clipped by 6 bases and J by 2 bases, with 14 bases between them. The CDR3 DNA follows: TGTGCCAGCAGCCCAGCTTTGGTCGGCAATCAGCCCCAGCATTTT. Amino acids: CASSPALVGNQPQHF.

The chain links TRBV5-1 to TRBJ2-5; no clear D gene. Germline CDR1 is SGHRS and CDR2 is YFSETQ. This CDR3 region has 13 residues. V lost 4 bases and J 0 bases, leaving 7 bases between the germline ends. The CDR3 loop is CASSPSYQETQYF. The DNA for the CDR3 is TGCGCCAGCAGCCCCTCGTACCAAGAGACCCAGTACTTC.

The chain combines TRBV7-2 with TRBJ1-5, with unresolved D. The CDR3 covers 12 residues. Deletions cut 5 bases from V and 5 bases from J, with 7 bases between. Germline CDR1 is SGHTA and CDR2 is FQGNSA. This CDR3 reads CASSPRDQPQHF. As DNA, the CDR3 is TGTGCCAGCAGCCCAAGGGATCAGCCCCAGCATTTT.

A few counts support this clone. The rearrangement links TRBV5-1 to TRBJ2-3; 13 nucleotides match TRBD2. The CDR3 totals 18 residues. The V and J ends lost 3 bases and 4 bases, in that order; junction bases with no gene match: 11. Germline CDR1 reads SGHRS; CDR2 reads YFSETQ. The CDR3 region is CASSYWTSGGARADTQYF. The CDR3 nucleotides are TGCGCCAGCAGCTATTGGACTAGCGGGGGCGCGAGGGCAGATACGCAGTATTTT.

J is TRBJ2-1 and V is TRBV5-5, with D possibly matching TRBD1 (5 bases). Trimming removed 4 bases from V and 0 bases from J, with 11 bases in between. CDR1 is SGHKS, CDR2 YYEKEE, per germline (reference sequence). This CDR3 has 15 residues. DNA of the CDR3: TGTGCCAGCAGCCTGACAGAGAGCTCCTACAATGAGCAGTTCTTC. Translating gives CASSLTESSYNEQFF.

The chain combines TRBV29-1 with TRBJ2-2, with D possibly being TRBD1 (6 bases). The ends were cut back, 4 bases at V and 6 bases at J, with 12 bases in the middle. This CDR3 has 13 residues. Looked up from germline, CDR1 is SQVTM and CDR2 is ANQGSEA. The CDR3 here is CSVGTGKAGELFF. The CDR3 coding sequence is TGCAGCGTTGGTACAGGGAAGGCCGGGGAGCTGTTTTTT.

This clone was observed a few times. The V gene is TRBV7-2, the J gene TRBJ1-2; D is perhaps TRBD1 (5 bases). In germline, CDR1 is SGHTA, CDR2 FQGNSA. The CDR3 consists of 14 residues. V dropped 5 bases and J dropped 1 base, with 11 bases sitting between them. The CDR3 nucleotides read TGTGCCAGCAGCACCCCGACAGATAACTATGGCTACACCTTC. Protein product: CASSTPTDNYGYTF.

The chain couples TRBV11-2 to TRBJ2-7, with 10 bases that match TRBD1. The junction had 4 bases not matched to a gene; V was cut back by 0 bases and J by 2 bases. The CDR3 loop spans 16 amino acids. The germline gives CDR1 SGHAT, CDR2 FQNNGV. The CDR3 bases are TGTGCCAGCAGCTTAGATGGGACAGGGGTACCCTACGAGCAGTACTTC. Protein sequence: CASSLDGTGVPYEQYF.

The gene calls are TRBV5-6 and TRBJ2-1; D is uncertain. The CDR3 has 12 amino acids. CDR1 is SGHDT and CDR2 is YYEEEE in the germline V gene. V was cut by 2 bases and J by 4 bases, with 4 bases left in between. CDR3 region: CASSFVYNEQFF. The CDR3 coding sequence is TGTGCCAGCAGCTTTGTATACAATGAGCAGTTCTTC.

In its sample, this clone was seen a few times. This chain joins TRBV6-1 and TRBJ2-7; D perhaps matches TRBD1 (5 bases). CDR1 and CDR2 from the germline V gene are MNHNS and SASEGT. This CDR3 is built from 13 residues. The germline V and J ends were trimmed by 4 bases and 4 bases, with 11 bases remaining between them. The CDR3 DNA reads TGTGCCAGCAGTGCCGACAGTACATACGAGCAGTACTTC. Translating it yields CASSADSTYEQYF.

This chain links TRBV19 with TRBJ2-7; no firm D call. CDR1 is LNHDA, CDR2 SQIVND, per germline (reference sequence). This CDR3 comprises 15 residues. The V end lost 5 bases, the J end lost 1 base, and 15 bases lay between the germline ends. The CDR3 region has the DNA TGTGCCAGTAGTCCCTGGGCGAGTCAGTCCTACGAGCAGTACTTC. Encoded protein: CASSPWASQSYEQYF. Based on the CDR3 plus reference TRBV19 and TRBJ2-7, the full variable domain is DGGITQSPKYLFRKEGQNVTLSCEQNLNHDAMYWYRQDPGQGLRLIYYSQIVNDFQKGDIAEGYSVSREKKESFPLTVTSAQKNPTAFYLCASSPWASQSYEQYFGPGTRLTVT.

The rearrangement links TRBV4-2 to TRBJ1-2; D ambiguous. The V and J ends lost 2 bases and 5 bases respectively, with 9 bases between them. The length of the CDR3 is 13 residues. Germline CDR1 LGHNA, CDR2 YNFKEQ. CDR3 residues: CASSQSQLYGYTF. The CDR3 DNA is TGTGCCAGCAGCCAATCCCAGCTTTATGGCTACACCTTC.

J is TRBJ2-7 and V is TRBV5-1; D may be TRBD2 (7 bases). V lost 4 bases and J 6 bases, leaving 20 bases between the germline ends. The CDR3 covers 15 residues. Germline CDR1 SGHRS, CDR2 YFSETQ. The CDR3 region is CASSPLMGGPVEQYF. The CDR3 nucleotides read TGCGCCAGCAGCCCCCTAATGGGGGGGCCTGTCGAGCAGTACTTC.